This T cell receptor (beta chain) appears in the sequencing data of a study of shared clonotypes between healthy human individuals. Looked up from germline, CDR1 is WNHNN and CDR2 is SYGVQD (reference sequence). The CDR3 is 17 amino acids. V lost 3 bases and J 3 bases, leaving 20 bases between the germline ends. Sequenced by immunoSEQ multiplex PCR; TCRdb stores in-frame clones only, minus some. The sample has about 1.5 million clones; approximately 98% are singletons. The chain links TRBV10-1 to TRBJ1-1; D not resolved. This TCR derives from a man aged 30-40 years in good health. The sequenced material came from naive CD4+ T cells sorted from blood. Subset meaning: CD45RA+ positively selected. Here the CDR3 reads CASSDGTRMTRHTEAFF. CDR3 nucleotides: TGCGCCAGCAGTGATGGAACAAGGATGACACGTCACACTGAAGCTTTCTTT.